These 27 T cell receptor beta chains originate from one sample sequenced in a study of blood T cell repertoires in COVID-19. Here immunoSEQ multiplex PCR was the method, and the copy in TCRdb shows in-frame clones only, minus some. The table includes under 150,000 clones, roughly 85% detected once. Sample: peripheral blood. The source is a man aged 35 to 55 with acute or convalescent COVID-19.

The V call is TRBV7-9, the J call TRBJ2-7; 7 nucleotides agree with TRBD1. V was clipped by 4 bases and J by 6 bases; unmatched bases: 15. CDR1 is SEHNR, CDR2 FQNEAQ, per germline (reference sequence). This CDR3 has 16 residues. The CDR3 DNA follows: TGTGCCAGCAGCTGGCTACCGGGACAGCAGTATGCCGAGCAGTACTTC. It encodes CASSWLPGQQYAEQYF.

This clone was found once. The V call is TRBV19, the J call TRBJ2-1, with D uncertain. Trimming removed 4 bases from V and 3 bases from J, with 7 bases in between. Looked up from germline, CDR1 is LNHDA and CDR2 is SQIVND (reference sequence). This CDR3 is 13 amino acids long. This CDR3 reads CASSSVLYNEQFF. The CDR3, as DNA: TGTGCCAGTAGTAGCGTTCTCTACAATGAGCAGTTCTTC.

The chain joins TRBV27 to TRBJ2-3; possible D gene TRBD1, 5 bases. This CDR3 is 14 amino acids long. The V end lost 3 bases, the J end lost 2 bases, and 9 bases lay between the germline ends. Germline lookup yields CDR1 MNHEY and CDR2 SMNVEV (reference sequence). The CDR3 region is CASSFWGDTDTQYF. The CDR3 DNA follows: TGTGCCAGCAGTTTCTGGGGCGACACAGATACGCAGTATTTT.

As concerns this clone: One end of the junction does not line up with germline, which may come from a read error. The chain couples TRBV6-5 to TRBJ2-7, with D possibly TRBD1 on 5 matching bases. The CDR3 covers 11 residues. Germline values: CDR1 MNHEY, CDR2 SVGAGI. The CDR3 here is CASSYSGQVGF. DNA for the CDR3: TGTGCCAGCAGTTACTCGGGGCAAGTCGGCTTC.

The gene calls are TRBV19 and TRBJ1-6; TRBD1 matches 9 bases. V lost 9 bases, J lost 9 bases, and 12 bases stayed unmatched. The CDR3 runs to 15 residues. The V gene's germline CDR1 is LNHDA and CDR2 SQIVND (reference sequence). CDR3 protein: CASTMARQGGSPLHF. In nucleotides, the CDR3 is TGTGCCAGCACCATGGCCCGACAGGGGGGTTCACCCCTCCACTTT. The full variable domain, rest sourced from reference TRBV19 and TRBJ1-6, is DGGITQSPKYLFRKEGQNVTLSCEQNLNHDAMYWYRQDPGQGLRLIYYSQIVNDFQKGDIAEGYSVSREKKESFPLTVTSAQKNPTAFYLCASTMARQGGSPLHFGNGTRLTVT.

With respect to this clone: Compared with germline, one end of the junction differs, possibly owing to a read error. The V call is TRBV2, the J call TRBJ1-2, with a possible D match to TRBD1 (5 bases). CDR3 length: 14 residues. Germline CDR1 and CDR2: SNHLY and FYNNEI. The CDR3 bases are TGTGCCAGCAGAGAAGGGGCGGGACCTTATGGCTACACCTTC. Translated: CASREGAGPYGYTF.

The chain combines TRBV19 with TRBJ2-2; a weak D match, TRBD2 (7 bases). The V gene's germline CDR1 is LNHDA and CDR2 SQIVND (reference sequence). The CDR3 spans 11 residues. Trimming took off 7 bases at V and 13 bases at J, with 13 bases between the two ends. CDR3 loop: CASKGGVGLFF. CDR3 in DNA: TGTGCCAGTAAGGGGGGGGTAGGGCTGTTTTTT.

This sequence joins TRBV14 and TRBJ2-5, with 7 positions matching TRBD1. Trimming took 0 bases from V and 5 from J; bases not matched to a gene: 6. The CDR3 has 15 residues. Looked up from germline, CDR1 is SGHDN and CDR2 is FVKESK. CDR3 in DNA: TGTGCCAGCAGCCAAGATCAAGGCAGGGGGGAGACCCAGTACTTC. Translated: CASSQDQGRGETQYF.

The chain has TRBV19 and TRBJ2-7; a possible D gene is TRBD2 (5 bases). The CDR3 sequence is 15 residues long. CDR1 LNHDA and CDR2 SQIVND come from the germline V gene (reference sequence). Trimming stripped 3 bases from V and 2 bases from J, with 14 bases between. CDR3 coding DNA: TGTGCCAGTAGTATCAAGCCAGACGGGGCCTACGAGCAGTACTTC. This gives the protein CASSIKPDGAYEQYF.

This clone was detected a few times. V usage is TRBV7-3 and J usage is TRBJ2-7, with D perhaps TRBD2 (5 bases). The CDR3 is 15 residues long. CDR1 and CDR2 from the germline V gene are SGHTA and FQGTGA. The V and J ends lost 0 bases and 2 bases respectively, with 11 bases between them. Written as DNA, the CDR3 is TGTGCCAGCAGCTTAACGAGCGGTTACACCTACGAGCAGTACTTC. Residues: CASSLTSGYTYEQYF. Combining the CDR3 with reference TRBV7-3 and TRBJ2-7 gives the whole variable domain GAGVSQTPSNKVTEKGKYVELRCDPISGHTALYWYRQSLGQGPEFLIYFQGTGAADDSGLPNDRFFAVRPEGSVSTLKIQRTERGDSAVYLCASSLTSGYTYEQYFGPGTRLTVT.

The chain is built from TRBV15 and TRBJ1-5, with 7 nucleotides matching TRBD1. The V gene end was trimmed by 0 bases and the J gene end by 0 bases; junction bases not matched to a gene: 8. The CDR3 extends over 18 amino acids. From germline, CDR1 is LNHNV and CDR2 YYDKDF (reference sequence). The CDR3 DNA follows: TGTGCCACCAGCAGAGACAGGGGGGCGGGCTATAGCAATCAGCCCCAGCATTTT. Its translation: CATSRDRGAGYSNQPQHF.

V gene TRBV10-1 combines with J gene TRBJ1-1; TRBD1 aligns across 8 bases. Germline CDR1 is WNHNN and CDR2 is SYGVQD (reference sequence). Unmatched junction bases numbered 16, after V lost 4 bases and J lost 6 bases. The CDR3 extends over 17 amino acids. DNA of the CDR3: TGCGCCAGCAGTGCGGATCGGACAGGGCCCGAGAGCGCTGAAGCTTTCTTT. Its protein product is CASSADRTGPESAEAFF.

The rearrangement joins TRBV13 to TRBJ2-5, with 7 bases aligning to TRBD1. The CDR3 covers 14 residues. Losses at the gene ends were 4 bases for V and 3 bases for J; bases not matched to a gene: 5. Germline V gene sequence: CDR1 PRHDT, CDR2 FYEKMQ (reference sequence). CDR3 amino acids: CASSSRDRKETQYF. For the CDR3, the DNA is TGTGCCAGCAGCTCCCGGGACAGAAAAGAGACCCAGTACTTC.

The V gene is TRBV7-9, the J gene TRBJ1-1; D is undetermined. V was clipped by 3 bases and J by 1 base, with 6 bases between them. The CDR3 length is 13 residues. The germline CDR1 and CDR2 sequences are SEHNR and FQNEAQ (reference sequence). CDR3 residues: CASSFYGNTEAFF. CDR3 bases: TGTGCCAGCAGCTTCTATGGGAACACTGAAGCTTTCTTT.

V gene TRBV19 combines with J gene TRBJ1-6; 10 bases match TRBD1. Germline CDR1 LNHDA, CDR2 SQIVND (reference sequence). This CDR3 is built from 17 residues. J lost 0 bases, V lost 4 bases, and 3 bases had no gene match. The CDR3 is CASSKGQGSSYNSPLHF. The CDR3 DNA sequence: TGTGCCAGTAGTAAGGGACAGGGGAGCTCCTATAATTCACCCCTCCACTTT.

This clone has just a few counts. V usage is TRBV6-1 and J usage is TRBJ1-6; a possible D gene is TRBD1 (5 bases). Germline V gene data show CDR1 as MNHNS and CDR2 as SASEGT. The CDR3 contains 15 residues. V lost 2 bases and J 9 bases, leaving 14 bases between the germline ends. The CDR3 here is CASSERAGMGSPLHF. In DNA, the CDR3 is TGTGCCAGCAGTGAAAGGGCAGGGATGGGTTCACCCCTCCACTTT.

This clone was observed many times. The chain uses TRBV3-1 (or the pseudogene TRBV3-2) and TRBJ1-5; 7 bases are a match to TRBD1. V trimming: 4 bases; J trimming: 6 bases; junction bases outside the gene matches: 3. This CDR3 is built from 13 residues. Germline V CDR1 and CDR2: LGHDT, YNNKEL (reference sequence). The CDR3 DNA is TGTGCCAGCAGCCTAAGACAGGGTCAGCCCCAGCATTTT. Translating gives CASSLRQGQPQHF.

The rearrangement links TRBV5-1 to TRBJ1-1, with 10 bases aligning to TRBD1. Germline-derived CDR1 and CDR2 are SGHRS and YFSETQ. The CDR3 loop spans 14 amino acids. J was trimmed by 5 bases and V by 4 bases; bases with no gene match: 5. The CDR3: CASSGTGDLTEAFF. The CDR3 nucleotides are TGCGCCAGCAGCGGGACAGGGGACCTGACTGAAGCTTTCTTT.

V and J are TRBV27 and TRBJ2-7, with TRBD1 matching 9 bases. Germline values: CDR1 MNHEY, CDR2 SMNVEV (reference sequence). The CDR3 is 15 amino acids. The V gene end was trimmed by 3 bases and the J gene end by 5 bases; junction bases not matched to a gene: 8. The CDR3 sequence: CASSLGPGQGHEQYF. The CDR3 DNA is TGTGCCAGCAGTTTGGGTCCGGGACAGGGCCACGAGCAGTACTTC.

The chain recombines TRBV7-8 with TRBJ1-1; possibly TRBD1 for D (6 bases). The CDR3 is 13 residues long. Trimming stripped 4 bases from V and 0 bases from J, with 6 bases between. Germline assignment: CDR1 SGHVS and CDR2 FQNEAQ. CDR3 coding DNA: TGTGCCAGCAGCTACAGGGTGAACACTGAAGCTTTCTTT. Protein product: CASSYRVNTEAFF.

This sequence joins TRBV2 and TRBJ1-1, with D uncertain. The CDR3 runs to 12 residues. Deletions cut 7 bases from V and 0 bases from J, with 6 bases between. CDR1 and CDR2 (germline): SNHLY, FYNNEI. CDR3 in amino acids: CASTPMNTEAFF. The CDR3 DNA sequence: TGTGCCAGCACTCCTATGAACACTGAAGCTTTCTTT.

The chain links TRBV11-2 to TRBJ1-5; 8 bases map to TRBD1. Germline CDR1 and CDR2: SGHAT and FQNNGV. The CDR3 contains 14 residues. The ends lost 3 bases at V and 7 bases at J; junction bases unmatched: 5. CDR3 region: CASSFQGADQPQHF. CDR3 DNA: TGTGCCAGCAGCTTCCAGGGGGCAGACCAGCCCCAGCATTTT. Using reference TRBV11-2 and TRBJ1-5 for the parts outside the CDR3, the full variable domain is EAGVAQSPRYKIIEKRQSVAFWCNPISGHATLYWYQQILGQGPKLLIQFQNNGVVDDSQLPKDRFSAERLKGVDSTLKIQPAKLEDSAVYLCASSFQGADQPQHFGDGTRLSIL.

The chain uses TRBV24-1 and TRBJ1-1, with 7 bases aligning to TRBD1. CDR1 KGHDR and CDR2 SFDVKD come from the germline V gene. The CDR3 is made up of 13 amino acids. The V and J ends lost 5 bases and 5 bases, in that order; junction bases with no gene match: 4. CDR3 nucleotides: TGTGCCACCAGTGCAGGGGGTTGGACTGAAGCTTTCTTT. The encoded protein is CATSAGGWTEAFF.

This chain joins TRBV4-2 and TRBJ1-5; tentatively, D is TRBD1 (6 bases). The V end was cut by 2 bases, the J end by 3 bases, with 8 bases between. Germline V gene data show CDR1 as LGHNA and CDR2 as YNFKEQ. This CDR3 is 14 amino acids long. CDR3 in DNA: TGTGCCAGCAGCCAACCAGGGGCCAATCAGCCCCAGCATTTT. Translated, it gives CASSQPGANQPQHF.

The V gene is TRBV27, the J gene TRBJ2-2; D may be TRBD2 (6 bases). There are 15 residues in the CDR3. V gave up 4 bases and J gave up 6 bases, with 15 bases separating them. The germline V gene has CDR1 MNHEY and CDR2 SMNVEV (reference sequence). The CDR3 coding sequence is TGTGCCAGCAGTTGGGGGACGGGGGTGTCCGGGGAGCTGTTTTTT. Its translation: CASSWGTGVSGELFF.

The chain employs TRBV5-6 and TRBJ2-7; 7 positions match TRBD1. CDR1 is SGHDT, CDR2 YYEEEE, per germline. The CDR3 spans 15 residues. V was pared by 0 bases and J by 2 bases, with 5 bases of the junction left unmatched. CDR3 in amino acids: CASSLEPGQTYEQYF. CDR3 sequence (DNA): TGTGCCAGCAGCTTGGAACCGGGACAGACCTACGAGCAGTACTTC.

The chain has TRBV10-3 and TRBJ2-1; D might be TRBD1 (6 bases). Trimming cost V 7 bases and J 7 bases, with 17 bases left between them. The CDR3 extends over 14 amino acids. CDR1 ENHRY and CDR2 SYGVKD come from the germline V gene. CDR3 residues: CAITPDSLINEQFF. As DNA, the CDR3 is TGTGCCATCACCCCGGACAGCCTGATTAATGAGCAGTTCTTC.